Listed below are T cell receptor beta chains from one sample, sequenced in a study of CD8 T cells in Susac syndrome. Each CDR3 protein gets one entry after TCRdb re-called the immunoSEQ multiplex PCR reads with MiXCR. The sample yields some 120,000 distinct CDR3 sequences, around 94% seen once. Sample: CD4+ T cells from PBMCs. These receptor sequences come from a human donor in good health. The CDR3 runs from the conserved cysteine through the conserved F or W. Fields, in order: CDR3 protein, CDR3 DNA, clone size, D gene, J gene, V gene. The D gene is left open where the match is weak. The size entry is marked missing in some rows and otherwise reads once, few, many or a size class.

CDR3 protein: CASSFFGDSGNTIYF
CDR3 DNA: TGTGCCAGCAGCTTTTTCGGGGACTCTGGAAACACCATATATTTT
clone size: NA
D gene: NA
J gene: TRBJ1-3
V gene: TRBV7-9

CDR3 protein: CAFRDRLPGTEAFF
CDR3 DNA: TGTGCCTTCCGGGACAGGCTCCCGGGGACTGAAGCTTTCTTT
clone size: once
D gene: TRBD1
J gene: TRBJ1-1
V gene: TRBV30

CDR3 protein: CASSPSPDGAFF
CDR3 DNA: TGTGCCAGCTCACCGAGTCCGGACGGGGCTTTCTTT
clone size: once
D gene: NA
J gene: TRBJ1-1
V gene: TRBV18

CDR3 protein: CASSQELMDQPQHF
CDR3 DNA: TGTGCCAGCAGCCAGGAACTAATGGACCAGCCCCAGCATTTT
clone size: NA
D gene: NA
J gene: TRBJ1-5
V gene: TRBV3-1

CDR3 protein: CASSTVLDTQYF
CDR3 DNA: TGTGCCAGCAGTACCGTGTTAGATACGCAGTATTTT
clone size: NA
D gene: NA
J gene: TRBJ2-3
V gene: TRBV6-2/TRBV6-3

CDR3 protein: CASSDDRTGGQETQYF
CDR3 DNA: TGTGCCAGCAGTGATGATAGGACAGGGGGCCAAGAGACCCAGTACTTC
clone size: NA
D gene: TRBD1
J gene: TRBJ2-5
V gene: TRBV2

CDR3 protein: CASSSGPPETQYF
CDR3 DNA: TGTGCCAGCAGCTCCGGCCCGCCAGAGACCCAGTACTTC
clone size: once
D gene: NA
J gene: TRBJ2-5
V gene: TRBV5-4

CDR3 protein: CATAGRNQETQYF
CDR3 DNA: TGTGCCACCGCCGGACGGAACCAAGAGACCCAGTACTTC
clone size: NA
D gene: NA
J gene: TRBJ2-5
V gene: TRBV18

CDR3 protein: CASSERPDYGYTF
CDR3 DNA: TGTGCCAGCAGTGAAAGGCCAGATTATGGCTACACCTTC
clone size: NA
D gene: NA
J gene: TRBJ1-2
V gene: TRBV2

CDR3 protein: CASSLEADYGYTF
CDR3 DNA: TGCGCCAGCAGCTTGGAAGCCGACTATGGCTACACCTTC
clone size: NA
D gene: NA
J gene: TRBJ1-2
V gene: TRBV5-1

CDR3 protein: CASSELQGRGETQYF
CDR3 DNA: TGTGCCAGCAGCGAATTACAGGGGAGGGGAGAGACCCAGTACTTC
clone size: once
D gene: NA
J gene: TRBJ2-5
V gene: TRBV7-9

CDR3 protein: CSVVTENYGYTF
CDR3 DNA: TGCAGCGTTGTAACGGAAAACTATGGCTACACCTTC
clone size: NA
D gene: NA
J gene: TRBJ1-2
V gene: TRBV29-1

CDR3 protein: CSVEPGQAGETQYF
CDR3 DNA: TGCAGCGTTGAACCGGGACAGGCGGGAGAGACCCAGTACTTC
clone size: NA
D gene: TRBD1
J gene: TRBJ2-5
V gene: TRBV29-1

CDR3 protein: CASRLGTVNTGELFF
CDR3 DNA: TGTGCCAGCCGCCTGGGGACGGTAAACACCGGGGAGCTGTTTTTT
clone size: NA
D gene: NA
J gene: TRBJ2-2
V gene: TRBV27

CDR3 protein: CASSEARDYYGYTF
CDR3 DNA: TGTGCCAGCAGTGAAGCTCGGGATTACTATGGCTACACCTTC
clone size: NA
D gene: NA
J gene: TRBJ1-2
V gene: TRBV2

CDR3 protein: CSAIEGAGGSYNEQFF
CDR3 DNA: TGCAGTGCCATAGAGGGGGCGGGAGGATCCTACAATGAGCAGTTCTTC
clone size: NA
D gene: NA
J gene: TRBJ2-1
V gene: TRBV20-1

CDR3 protein: CASSSLAGTGELFF
CDR3 DNA: TGTGCCAGCAGCTCCCTTGCGGGGACCGGGGAGCTGTTTTTT
clone size: NA
D gene: NA
J gene: TRBJ2-2
V gene: TRBV5-6

CDR3 protein: CASSWSYSGNTIYF
CDR3 DNA: TGCGCCAGCAGCTGGTCCTACTCTGGAAACACCATATATTTT
clone size: NA
D gene: NA
J gene: TRBJ1-3
V gene: TRBV5-1

CDR3 protein: CASSQDLGLTSGSGNEQFF
CDR3 DNA: TGCGCCAGCAGCCAAGATCTCGGGCTTACTAGCGGGAGCGGCAATGAGCAGTTCTTC
clone size: NA
D gene: TRBD2
J gene: TRBJ2-1
V gene: TRBV4-3

CDR3 protein: CASSPRTDYGYTF
CDR3 DNA: TGTGCCAGCAGTCCCAGGACAGACTATGGCTACACCTTC
clone size: NA
D gene: NA
J gene: TRBJ1-2
V gene: TRBV6-5

CDR3 protein: CSAWGQGRPDTQYF
CDR3 DNA: TGCAGCGCTTGGGGACAGGGACGTCCAGATACGCAGTATTTT
clone size: NA
D gene: TRBD1
J gene: TRBJ2-3
V gene: TRBV29-1

CDR3 protein: CSVERQDGNTIYF
CDR3 DNA: TGCAGCGTTGAAAGGCAGGATGGAAACACCATATATTTT
clone size: NA
D gene: NA
J gene: TRBJ1-3
V gene: TRBV29-1

CDR3 protein: CASSTWSSGNTIYF
CDR3 DNA: TGTGCCAGCAGCACATGGAGCTCTGGAAACACCATATATTTT
clone size: NA
D gene: NA
J gene: TRBJ1-3
V gene: TRBV6-2/TRBV6-3

CDR3 protein: CASSLETSYGYTF
CDR3 DNA: TGCGCCAGCAGCTTAGAGACCTCTTACGGCTACACCTTC
clone size: NA
D gene: NA
J gene: TRBJ1-2
V gene: TRBV5-1

CDR3 protein: CSARTGSNQPQHF
CDR3 DNA: TGCAGTGCTAGAACAGGTAGCAATCAGCCCCAGCATTTT
clone size: once
D gene: NA
J gene: TRBJ1-5
V gene: TRBV20-1

CDR3 protein: CASSPQTSAETQYF
CDR3 DNA: TGTGCCAGCAGCCCCCAGACTAGCGCAGAGACCCAGTACTTC
clone size: NA
D gene: TRBD2
J gene: TRBJ2-5
V gene: TRBV5-4

CDR3 protein: CASSQRIGEGRYTF
CDR3 DNA: TGCGCCAGCAGCCAAAGGATCGGTGAAGGGCGCTACACCTTC
clone size: NA
D gene: NA
J gene: TRBJ1-2
V gene: TRBV4-3

CDR3 protein: CASRLTDTQYF
CDR3 DNA: TGTGCCAGCCGCCTCACAGATACGCAGTATTTT
clone size: NA
D gene: NA
J gene: TRBJ2-3
V gene: TRBV12-3/TRBV12-4

CDR3 protein: CSASSRGPGQPQHF
CDR3 DNA: TGCAGTGCTAGCTCTAGAGGTCCGGGACAGCCCCAGCATTTT
clone size: NA
D gene: NA
J gene: TRBJ1-5
V gene: TRBV20-1

CDR3 protein: CSASPLGPNIQYF
CDR3 DNA: TGCAGTGCTAGTCCATTAGGGCCAAACATTCAGTACTTC
clone size: NA
D gene: NA
J gene: TRBJ2-4
V gene: TRBV20-1

CDR3 protein: CASTTRFGGVDYGYTF
CDR3 DNA: TGTGCCAGCACCACTCGTTTCGGGGGGGTGGACTATGGCTACACCTTC
clone size: NA
D gene: NA
J gene: TRBJ1-2
V gene: TRBV7-2

CDR3 protein: CASSYEIGSSGANVLTF
CDR3 DNA: TGTGCCAGCAGTTACGAGATCGGAAGCTCTGGGGCCAACGTCCTGACTTTC
clone size: NA
D gene: NA
J gene: TRBJ2-6
V gene: TRBV6-5

CDR3 protein: CASSLAGQLTGELFF
CDR3 DNA: TGTGCCAGCAGCTTGGCCGGTCAGCTAACCGGGGAGCTGTTTTTT
clone size: NA
D gene: NA
J gene: TRBJ2-2
V gene: TRBV5-5

CDR3 protein: CASRDRGTTTDTQYF
CDR3 DNA: TGCGCCAGCCGGGACAGGGGGACCACCACAGATACGCAGTATTTT
clone size: NA
D gene: TRBD1
J gene: TRBJ2-3
V gene: TRBV5-1

CDR3 protein: CASSSIGPPSAYEQYF
CDR3 DNA: TGTGCCAGCAGCTCTATAGGTCCCCCGAGCGCCTACGAGCAGTACTTC
clone size: NA
D gene: NA
J gene: TRBJ2-7
V gene: TRBV7-2

CDR3 protein: CASSLAAGATEAFF
CDR3 DNA: TGTGCCAGCAGCCTCGCTGCAGGGGCAACTGAAGCTTTCTTT
clone size: NA
D gene: NA
J gene: TRBJ1-1
V gene: TRBV3-1

CDR3 protein: CASSFGDGPYEQYF
CDR3 DNA: TGTGCCAGCAGCTTCGGGGACGGTCCCTACGAGCAGTACTTC
clone size: NA
D gene: NA
J gene: TRBJ2-7
V gene: TRBV11-2

CDR3 protein: CASSPRAAGLETQYF
CDR3 DNA: TGTGCCAGCTCACCACGGGCGGCAGGGTTAGAGACCCAGTACTTC
clone size: NA
D gene: NA
J gene: TRBJ2-5
V gene: TRBV18

CDR3 protein: CSAIRGPGTEAFF
CDR3 DNA: TGCAGTGCTATTCGGGGCCCGGGCACTGAAGCTTTCTTT
clone size: NA
D gene: NA
J gene: TRBJ1-1
V gene: TRBV20-1

CDR3 protein: CASTSTANTGELFF
CDR3 DNA: TGTGCCAGCACCTCGACAGCGAACACCGGGGAGCTGTTTTTT
clone size: NA
D gene: NA
J gene: TRBJ2-2
V gene: TRBV27

CDR3 protein: CAITLDREGVEPFF
CDR3 DNA: TGTGCCATCACCCTGGACAGGGAGGGAGTGGAGCCTTTCTTT
clone size: NA
D gene: TRBD1
J gene: TRBJ1-1
V gene: TRBV10-3

CDR3 protein: CASSDRQGDRETQYF
CDR3 DNA: TGCGCCAGCAGTGACCGACAGGGGGATCGAGAGACCCAGTACTTC
clone size: NA
D gene: TRBD1
J gene: TRBJ2-5
V gene: TRBV10-2

CDR3 protein: CAWSVGTRSYEQYF
CDR3 DNA: TGTGCCTGGAGTGTAGGCACGCGCTCCTACGAGCAGTACTTC
clone size: NA
D gene: NA
J gene: TRBJ2-7
V gene: TRBV30

CDR3 protein: CASIIGGVQNGYTF
CDR3 DNA: TGTGCCAGCATCATAGGGGGGGTACAAAATGGCTACACCTTC
clone size: NA
D gene: NA
J gene: TRBJ1-2
V gene: TRBV2

CDR3 protein: CASSPSGRSSYEQYF
CDR3 DNA: TGTGCCAGCAGCCCCAGCGGGAGGAGCTCCTACGAGCAGTACTTC
clone size: NA
D gene: TRBD2
J gene: TRBJ2-7
V gene: TRBV3-1